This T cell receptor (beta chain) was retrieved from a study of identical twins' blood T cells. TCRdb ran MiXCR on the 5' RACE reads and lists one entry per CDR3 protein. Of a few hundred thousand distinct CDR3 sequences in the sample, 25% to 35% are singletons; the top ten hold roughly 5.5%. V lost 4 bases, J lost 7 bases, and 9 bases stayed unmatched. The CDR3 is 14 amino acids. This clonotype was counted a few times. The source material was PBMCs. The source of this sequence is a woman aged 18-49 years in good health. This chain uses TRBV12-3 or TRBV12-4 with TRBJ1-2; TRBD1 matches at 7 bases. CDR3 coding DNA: TGTGCCAGCAGTTCCGACAGGGAGGAAGGTGGCTACACCTTC. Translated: CASSSDREEGGYTF.